Listed below are T cell receptor beta chains from one sample, sequenced in a study of shared clonotypes between healthy human individuals. Profiled with immunoSEQ multiplex PCR; TCRdb holds only in-frame clones, not every one. The data show over 1.4 million clones, 96% seen once. The specimen was naive CD4+ T cells sorted from blood. The receptors originated from a man in his thirties or forties in good health. Each CDR3 is given with its conserved first and last residue.

V: TRBV28; CDR3: CASSFTGNQPQHF
V: TRBV11-2; CDR3: CASSRGRASGNEQFF
V: TRBV7-8; CDR3: CASSLAAQGAYEQYF
V: TRBV5-1; CDR3: CASSSPGTPFEQYF
V: TRBV18; CDR3: CASSPTGGRTGELFF
V: TRBV28; CDR3: CASRPGQTTEAFF
V: TRBV5-4; CDR3: CASSPRQGVFNEQFF
V: TRBV7-8; CDR3: CASSSTVLHYGYTF
V: TRBV4-3; CDR3: CASSQRDSQRVNYGYTF
V: TRBV28; CDR3: CASLDRGGNTIYF
V: TRBV5-4; CDR3: CASSLRRADSYEQYF
V: TRBV5-1; CDR3: CASSLQVGTDTQYF
V: TRBV6-5; CDR3: CASSYSREISYEQYF
V: TRBV6-1; CDR3: CASSELQGAGEQYF
V: TRBV28; CDR3: CASSPPAGGRGYTF